The next 18 T cell receptor beta chains were all read from a single sample in a study of T cells in localized non-small cell lung cancer. Only in-frame clones appear in the TCRdb table, and some are missing; sequencing was by immunoSEQ multiplex PCR. The table has approximately 7,400 clones, 20% to 25% seen once; the top ten hold 3.6%. Sequencing was performed on lung tumor tissue, taken before any cancer treatment. The source is a man between 40 and 70 years old with stage III squamous cell lung carcinoma.

J is TRBJ1-5 and V is TRBV28; the D gene is possibly TRBD1 (6 bases). Germline V gene sequence: CDR1 MDHEN, CDR2 SYDVKM. V lost 5 bases, J lost 0 bases, and 11 bases lay in between. The CDR3 length is 15 residues. The CDR3 sequence: CASSEDSYSNQPQHF. DNA of the CDR3: TGTGCCAGCAGTGAGGACAGCTATAGCAATCAGCCCCAGCATTTT.

A note on this clone: The CDR3 end lies 1 residue beyond the end of the read and is filled in from the germline J gene. The chain has TRBV10-3 and TRBJ2-1, with 11 bases lining up with TRBD2. Losses at the gene ends were 0 bases for V and 6 bases for J; bases not matched to a gene: 4. The germline gives CDR1 ENHRY, CDR2 SYGVKD. The CDR3 runs 16 residues. Here the CDR3 reads CAISESGSGGVNEQFF. The DNA read from the CDR3 is TGTGCCATCAGTGAGTCAGGTAGCGGGGGGGTCAATGAGCAGTTC.

The chain links TRBV19 to TRBJ2-3, with TRBD1 matching 7 bases. V gave up 6 bases and J gave up 5 bases; unmatched junction bases: 8. Per germline, CDR1 LNHDA and CDR2 SQIVND (reference sequence). The CDR3 has 14 residues. The CDR3 is CASRRQGGIDTQYF. CDR3 sequence (DNA): TGTGCCAGTAGACGACAGGGTGGAATAGATACGCAGTATTTT.

This clone is medium-sized within its sample. The CDR3 here is CASSLLETDTQYF. For the CDR3, the DNA is TGTGCCAGCAGCCTCTTAGAGACAGATACGCAGTATTTT. The J gene is TRBJ2-3, the V gene TRBV9, with D unresolved. The CDR3 has 13 residues. Germline V gene data show CDR1 as SGDLS and CDR2 as YYNGEE. V was trimmed by 4 bases and J by 3 bases, leaving 9 bases between them.

This clone was counted only a few times. The V and J genes are TRBV18 and TRBJ1-6; 8 bases match TRBD1. This CDR3 has 14 residues. The V segment lost 4 bases and the J segment 10 bases; nucleotides outside the gene matches: 6. Per germline, CDR1 KGHSH and CDR2 LQKENI. The CDR3 spells CASSLGQGGSPLHF. CDR3 DNA: TGTGCCAGCTCACTCGGACAGGGCGGGTCACCCCTCCACTTT. The whole variable domain, remainder taken from reference TRBV18 and TRBJ1-6, is NAGVMQNPRHLVRRRGQEARLRCSPMKGHSHVYWYRQLPEEGLKFMVYLQKENIIDESGMPKERFSAEFPKEGPSILRIQQVVRGDSAAYFCASSLGQGGSPLHFGNGTRLTVT.

This rearrangement joins TRBV5-1 to TRBJ1-2, with D unclear. Germline V gene lookup returns CDR1 SGHRS and CDR2 YFSETQ. The CDR3 spans 14 residues. V was pared by 0 bases and J by 4 bases, with 10 bases between. CDR3 sequence reads: CASSLGGRSYGYTF. The CDR3 coding sequence is TGCGCCAGCAGCTTGGGTGGTCGTTCCTATGGCTACACCTTC.

This sequence joins TRBV11-3 and TRBJ2-7, with D possibly being TRBD2 (6 bases). Between the trimmed V and J ends, which lost 4 bases and 4 bases, there was a span of 17 bases. The CDR3 is 15 amino acids. Germline CDR1 reads SGHNT; CDR2 reads YENEEA. In nucleotides, the CDR3 is TGTGCCAGCAGCTCCCCCCTAGGAGGGACTTACGAGCAGTACTTC. This gives the protein CASSSPLGGTYEQYF.

The chain has TRBV5-1 and TRBJ2-3; 8 nucleotides align to TRBD1. Trimming cost V 4 bases and J 2 bases; bases outside gene matches: 3. This CDR3 region has 14 residues. From germline, CDR1 is SGHRS and CDR2 YFSETQ. CDR3 in DNA: TGCGCCAGCAGCACGGACAGGGCCACAGATACGCAGTATTTT. It yields the protein CASSTDRATDTQYF.

The J gene is TRBJ1-1, the V gene TRBV18, with unresolved D. The CDR3 covers 13 residues. V was pared by 0 bases and J by 11 bases, with 13 bases between. Per germline, CDR1 KGHSH and CDR2 LQKENI. The DNA of the CDR3 is TGTGCCAGCTCACCACCGGGAAGCAGTCAGGCTTTCTTT. Residues: CASSPPGSSQAFF.

This clone was seen only a few times. The chain combines TRBV11-3 with TRBJ1-5, with 8 bases aligning to TRBD1. The CDR3 is 14 residues long. Germline-derived CDR1 and CDR2 are SGHNT and YENEEA. Losses at the gene ends were 4 bases for V and 1 base for J; bases not matched to a gene: 0. As DNA, the CDR3 is TGTGCCAGCAGCTACAGGGGGAGCAATCAGCCCCAGCATTTT. It is translated as CASSYRGSNQPQHF.

The rearrangement joins TRBV11-3 to TRBJ1-2; no definite D call. V lost 6 bases, J lost 2 bases, and 13 bases lay in between. The CDR3 is 14 amino acids. Germline CDR1 SGHNT, CDR2 YENEEA. CDR3 residues: CASSPGVSNYGYTF. The DNA of the CDR3 is TGTGCCAGCAGTCCGGGAGTCTCAAACTATGGCTACACCTTC. Filled out from reference TRBV11-3 and TRBJ1-2, the complete variable domain reads EAGVVQSPRYKIIEKKQPVAFWCNPISGHNTLYWYLQNLGQGPELLIRYENEEAVDDSQLPKDRFSAERLKGVDSTLKIQPAELGDSAVYLCASSPGVSNYGYTFGSGTRLTVV.

There are a few counts of this clone. The chain carries TRBV6-8 and TRBJ1-1; D remains unclear. CDR3 length: 14 amino acids. CDR1 is MNHGY and CDR2 is SAAAGT in the germline V gene. The V and J ends lost 7 bases and 4 bases respectively, with 16 bases between them. CDR3 in DNA: TGTGCCAGCAAACCCCCGCGTCGGGGCACTGAAGCTTTCTTT. Translation: CASKPPRRGTEAFF.

V is TRBV11-3 and J is TRBJ2-2; 9 bases agree with TRBD2. Germline CDR1 SGHNT, CDR2 YENEEA. Trimming took 6 bases from V and 4 from J; bases not matched to a gene: 6. This CDR3 is built from 15 residues. The CDR3 is CASSPGLAFTGELFF. The CDR3 DNA sequence: TGTGCCAGCAGTCCGGGACTAGCTTTCACCGGGGAGCTGTTTTTT.

This clone was counted a few times. The rearrangement links TRBV6-8 to TRBJ1-6; no reliable D call. The CDR3 runs 16 residues. Germline CDR1 reads MNHGY; CDR2 reads SAAAGT. V lost 0 bases, J lost 7 bases, and 13 bases lay in between. This CDR3 is CASSYSLQASNSPLHF. The CDR3, as DNA: TGTGCCAGCAGTTACTCACTGCAGGCTAGCAATTCACCCCTCCACTTT.

This rearrangement joins TRBV11-3 to TRBJ1-3, with D possibly TRBD1 on 6 matching bases. This CDR3 is built from 14 residues. Germline CDR1 reads SGHNT; CDR2 reads YENEEA. V was trimmed by 3 bases and J by 7 bases, leaving 13 bases between them. In nucleotides, the CDR3 is TGTGCCAGCAGCTTCGGACAGACGGGGAACACCATATATTTT. Protein: CASSFGQTGNTIYF. The full variable domain, in which reference TRBV11-3 and TRBJ1-3 provide the parts outside the CDR3, is EAGVVQSPRYKIIEKKQPVAFWCNPISGHNTLYWYLQNLGQGPELLIRYENEEAVDDSQLPKDRFSAERLKGVDSTLKIQPAELGDSAVYLCASSFGQTGNTIYFGEGSWLTVV.

The chain has TRBV29-1 and TRBJ2-1; 10 bases map to TRBD2. V shed 5 bases, J shed 7 bases, and the junction held 5 bases outside the gene matches. The CDR3 extends over 13 amino acids. Germline V gene lookup returns CDR1 SQVTM and CDR2 ANQGSEA. This CDR3 reads CSVQAGGPNEQFF. DNA for the CDR3: TGCAGCGTTCAAGCGGGGGGGCCTAATGAGCAGTTCTTC.

This clone was counted only a few times. The chain has TRBV9 and TRBJ2-7; 11 nucleotides align to TRBD1. Germline loops: CDR1 SGDLS, CDR2 YYNGEE. V lost 6 bases and J lost 3; bases outside the gene matches: 5. The CDR3 extends over 14 amino acids. The CDR3 loop reads CASTAGTGGYEQYF. Written as DNA, the CDR3 is TGTGCCAGCACCGCCGGGACAGGGGGCTACGAGCAGTACTTC. Drawing the rest from reference TRBV9 and TRBJ2-7, the complete variable domain is DSGVTQTPKHLITATGQRVTLRCSPRSGDLSVYWYQQSLDQGLQFLIQYYNGEERAKGNILERFSAQQFPDLHSELNLSSLELGDSALYFCASTAGTGGYEQYFGPGTRLTVT.

The CDR3 coding sequence is TGTGCCAGCAAAGGAACTTCCGAGGCGAACGAGCAGTACTTC. Its protein product is CASKGTSEANEQYF. The chain uses TRBV28 and TRBJ2-7; D is undetermined. V lost 7 bases and J lost 5, with 18 bases in between. Germline CDR1 is MDHEN and CDR2 is SYDVKM. The CDR3 is 14 residues long.